One and the same sample provided the 15 T cell receptor beta chains below, sequenced in a study of cytomegalovirus exposure and HLA in healthy donors (dated by TCRdb to the late 2010s). Libraries came from the immunoSEQ multiplex PCR assay. For the multiplex PCR, a mixture combining 60 forward primers for TCR Vbeta segments and 13 reverse primers for TCR Jbeta segments was used. TCRdb retrieved this table from immuneACCESS and kept in-frame rearrangements only. Not all clones are present; in checked studies, unresolved V genes account for under half, and no reason is known for the remainder. Recorded for this sample are almost 200,000 clones; about 76% of them occurred a single time. The ten largest clones add up to about 0.37% of the sample. The source material was PBMCs. The receptor set was obtained from a male donor in good health and CMV-seropositive.

This chain uses TRBV6-1 with TRBJ2-5; 12 nucleotides line up with TRBD2. V gave up 4 bases and J gave up 2 bases; unmatched junction bases: 2. From germline, CDR1 is MNHNS and CDR2 SASEGT. This CDR3 is 15 amino acids long. Here the CDR3 reads CASSGGTSGQETQYF. The DNA of the CDR3 is TGTGCCAGCAGTGGGGGGACTAGCGGGCAAGAGACCCAGTACTTC.

The chain has TRBV7-8 and TRBJ2-7; 8 bases map to TRBD1. Per germline, CDR1 SGHVS and CDR2 FQNEAQ. This CDR3 comprises 12 residues. The V segment lost 6 bases and the J segment 6 bases; nucleotides outside the gene matches: 4. CDR3: CASSWDRREQYF. CDR3 nucleotides: TGTGCCAGCAGTTGGGACAGGCGCGAGCAGTACTTC.

The chain is built from TRBV7-9 and TRBJ2-1; tentative D call: TRBD2 (5 bases). The ends were cut back, 3 bases at V and 4 bases at J, with 16 bases in the middle. Germline V gene data show CDR1 as SEHNR and CDR2 as FQNEAQ (reference sequence). The CDR3 totals 16 residues. CDR3 residues: CASSFRGPSLYNEQFF. As DNA, the CDR3 is TGTGCCAGCAGCTTCCGCGGGCCTAGTTTGTACAATGAGCAGTTCTTC.

This clone was counted once. This sequence joins TRBV7-3 and TRBJ2-1; D is possibly TRBD1 (5 bases). Trimming pared 3 bases from V and 4 bases from J, leaving 19 bases between. The CDR3 totals 17 residues. The germline CDR1 and CDR2 sequences are SGHTA and FQGTGA. In DNA, the CDR3 is TGTGCCAGCAGCTTGGGTAGACAGATCCCACCGTACAATGAGCAGTTCTTC. Amino acid sequence: CASSLGRQIPPYNEQFF.

The chain has TRBV7-9 and TRBJ2-6; perhaps TRBD1 as D (6 bases). CDR3 length: 17 residues. With 6 bases removed from V and 0 bases from J, the gap between germline ends came to 15 bases. Germline values: CDR1 SEHNR, CDR2 FQNEAQ (reference sequence). CDR3 DNA: TGTGCCAGCAGGAGAGAACAGGGTCCCTCTGGGGCCAACGTCCTGACTTTC. This gives the protein CASRREQGPSGANVLTF. The entire variable domain, with the rest obtained from reference TRBV7-9 and TRBJ2-6, is as follows: DTGVSQNPRHKITKRGQNVTFRCDPISEHNRLYWYRQTLGQGPEFLTYFQNEAQLEKSRLLSDRFSAERPKGSFSTLEIQRTEQGDSAMYLCASRREQGPSGANVLTFGAGSRLTVL.

The chain links TRBV28 to TRBJ1-5; maybe TRBD1 (6 bases). The CDR3 is 14 amino acids. CDR1 is MDHEN and CDR2 is SYDVKM in the germline V gene. V shed 3 bases and J shed 5 bases, with 11 bases lying between them. CDR3 protein: CASSFGGEDQPQHF. DNA of the CDR3: TGTGCCAGCAGTTTTGGGGGCGAGGATCAGCCCCAGCATTTT. Full variable domain (remainder filled in from reference TRBV28 and TRBJ1-5): DVKVTQSSRYLVKRTGEKVFLECVQDMDHENMFWYRQDPGLGLRLIYFSYDVKMKEKGDIPEGYSVSREKKERFSLILESASTNQTSMYLCASSFGGEDQPQHFGDGTRLSIL.

V and J are TRBV2 and TRBJ2-5, with 14 nucleotides matching TRBD2. Per the germline V gene, CDR1 is SNHLY and CDR2 is FYNNEI. The CDR3 loop spans 14 amino acids. The junction had 8 bases not matched to a gene; V was cut back by 8 bases and J by 9 bases. CDR3 DNA: TGTGCCAGCGCTGGGACTAGCGGGGGTCCGGCCCAGTACTTC. Residues: CASAGTSGGPAQYF.

The chain recombines TRBV9 with TRBJ1-1; possible D gene TRBD1, 6 bases. CDR1 and CDR2 (germline): SGDLS, YYNGEE. The CDR3 consists of 16 residues. Trimming took off 0 bases at V and 5 bases at J, with 17 bases between the two ends. The CDR3 loop is CASSVGGGTLGTEAFF. The CDR3 region has the DNA TGTGCCAGCAGCGTAGGCGGGGGCACCCTGGGTACTGAAGCTTTCTTT.

The J gene is TRBJ2-2, the V gene TRBV7-8; D might be TRBD1 (5 bases). Germline-derived CDR1 and CDR2 are SGHVS and FQNEAQ. CDR3 size: 15 residues. V gave up 2 bases and J gave up 3 bases, with 10 bases separating them. The CDR3 DNA follows: TGTGCCAGCAGCTTACAGGGTCAGGACACCGGGGAGCTGTTTTTT. Its translation: CASSLQGQDTGELFF.

V gene TRBV19 combines with J gene TRBJ2-7; 10 bases map to TRBD2. The V gene's germline CDR1 is LNHDA and CDR2 SQIVND (reference sequence). J lost 1 base, V lost 3 bases, and 9 bases had no gene match. This CDR3 is built from 17 residues. CDR3 coding DNA: TGTGCCAGTAGTATGTCGTCTAGCGGGGGCAAATCCTACGAGCAGTACTTC. Its protein is CASSMSSSGGKSYEQYF.

This clone was seen a handful of times. The V call is TRBV7-2, the J call TRBJ1-5; D not resolved. CDR3 length equals 13 residues. Deletions cut 0 bases from V and 6 bases from J, with 6 bases between. CDR1 and CDR2 (germline): SGHTA, FQGNSA. In DNA, the CDR3 is TGTGCCAGCAGCTTAGCCGTTCTTCAGCCCCAGCATTTT. Translated, it gives CASSLAVLQPQHF.

The rearrangement uses TRBV7-2 and TRBJ1-2; D ambiguous. Deletions cut 5 bases from V and 4 bases from J, with 14 bases between. Per germline, CDR1 SGHTA and CDR2 FQGNSA. CDR3 length equals 14 residues. CDR3 in amino acids: CASSERAETYGYTF. CDR3 sequence (DNA): TGTGCCAGCAGCGAGCGGGCAGAGACCTATGGCTACACCTTC.

This clone has a handful of counts. The J gene is TRBJ1-1, the V gene TRBV5-6; D gene ambiguous. The germline CDR1 and CDR2 sequences are SGHDT and YYEEEE. V was pared by 2 bases and J by 1 base, with 15 bases between. The CDR3 runs to 16 residues. The CDR3 sequence: CASSFSGSNWNTEAFF. The CDR3 DNA sequence: TGTGCCAGCAGCTTTTCGGGATCGAACTGGAACACTGAAGCTTTCTTT. Variable domain in full (rest from reference TRBV5-6 and TRBJ1-1): DAGVTQSPTHLIKTRGQQVTLRCSPKSGHDTVSWYQQALGQGPQFIFQYYEEEERQRGNFPDRFSGHQFPNYSSELNVNALLLGDSALYLCASSFSGSNWNTEAFFGQGTRLTVV.

This rearrangement joins TRBV13 to TRBJ1-2, with D unresolved. V lost 5 bases to trimming and J lost 8 bases, with 15 bases between them. The CDR3 is made up of 13 amino acids. The germline V gene encodes CDR1 PRHDT and CDR2 FYEKMQ (reference sequence). CDR3 DNA sequence: TGTGCCAGCAGCGTTCAGAGCGGGGAGGGCTACACCTTC. Its protein is CASSVQSGEGYTF.

The chain joins TRBV9 to TRBJ2-1; D is possibly TRBD2 (7 bases). This CDR3 comprises 17 residues. CDR1 SGDLS and CDR2 YYNGEE come from the germline V gene. V gave up 1 base and J gave up 7 bases, with 21 bases separating them. The CDR3 coding sequence is TGTGCCAGCAGCGTAACATATTCGGGGGGCCGAAAAAATGAGCAGTTCTTC. Translating gives CASSVTYSGGRKNEQFF.